This T cell receptor (beta chain) was obtained from a study of cytomegalovirus exposure and HLA in healthy donors. Of note for this clone: Its antigen is not identified.

Study-wide results and limits: It was fewer than 200 TCR beta chains that were listed as cytomegalovirus-associated. By HLA locus, TCR association rates varied in a later analysis, with DRB1 showing the most and HLA-C the fewest.

The PCR made use of 60 Vbeta and 13 Jbeta primers. Generated by immunoSEQ multiplex PCR, the TCRdb table keeps only in-frame clones and is missing some. Recorded for this sample: 150,000 to 200,000 clones. Germline lookup yields CDR1 MNHEY and CDR2 SMNVEV (reference sequence). Trimming cost V 5 bases and J 5 bases; bases outside gene matches: 9. This CDR3 has 15 residues. This sequence originates from a man younger than 45 in good health and CMV-seronegative. This chain uses TRBV27 with TRBJ1-1, with 9 bases matching TRBD1. The specimen sequenced was PBMCs. CDR3 in amino acids: CASSPLGQGGTEAFF. CDR3 nucleotide sequence: TGTGCCAGCAGTCCGCTGGGACAGGGTGGGACTGAAGCTTTCTTT.